The 13 T cell receptor beta chains given below trace back to one sample, sequenced in a study of blood T cell repertoires in COVID-19. Data came from immunoSEQ multiplex PCR; TCRdb stores just in-frame clones and leaves some out. The sample lists 250,000 to 400,000 clones; over 85% were seen once. What was sequenced was PBMCs or T cells enriched from blood (not recorded which). The receptors were sampled from a man aged 60 to 69 who had recovered from COVID-19.

This sequence joins TRBV3-1 (or the pseudogene TRBV3-2) and TRBJ2-3; TRBD1 might be the D (5 bases). The CDR3 loop spans 14 amino acids. Germline loops: CDR1 LGHDT, CDR2 YNNKEL (reference sequence). V shed 5 bases and J shed 3 bases, with 12 bases lying between them. The CDR3 loop is CASSEGAQTDTQYF. Written as DNA, the CDR3 is TGTGCCAGCAGCGAAGGGGCTCAGACAGATACGCAGTATTTT.

The rearrangement links TRBV27 to TRBJ1-1; D might be TRBD1 (5 bases). Trimming pared 2 bases from V and 5 bases from J, leaving 12 bases between. Germline V lookup: CDR1 MNHEY, CDR2 SMNVEV (reference sequence). The CDR3 is 14 residues long. The CDR3 bases are TGTGCCAGCAGTTTAATGGTGGGGGGTACTGAAGCTTTCTTT. This sequence encodes CASSLMVGGTEAFF.

The chain is built from TRBV7-8 and TRBJ1-5; D not resolved. In germline, CDR1 is SGHVS, CDR2 FQNEAQ. The ends were cut back, 5 bases at V and 1 base at J, with 12 bases in the middle. The CDR3 has 15 amino acids. The CDR3 DNA sequence: TGTGCCAGCAGCGCGGGAAGTATCAGCAATCAGCCCCAGCATTTT. Protein: CASSAGSISNQPQHF.

J is TRBJ2-3 and V is TRBV11-3, with TRBD1 matching over 8 bases. This CDR3 has 14 amino acids. From germline, CDR1 is SGHNT and CDR2 YENEEA. After removal of 6 bases from V and 6 bases from J, the junction contained 8 bases not matched to a gene. The CDR3 sequence is CASSPTGGRDTQYF. DNA for the CDR3: TGTGCCAGCAGTCCTACAGGGGGTCGGGATACGCAGTATTTT.

The chain recombines TRBV19 with TRBJ1-4, with 7 bases fitting TRBD1. Losses at the gene ends were 8 bases for V and 7 bases for J; bases not matched to a gene: 10. CDR1 is LNHDA, CDR2 SQIVND, per germline (reference sequence). The CDR3 covers 14 residues. The DNA of the CDR3 is TGTGCCAGTGCCGACAGGGCCTTGGGTGAAAAACTGTTTTTT. Amino acid sequence: CASADRALGEKLFF.

The V call is TRBV3-1 (or the pseudogene TRBV3-2), the J call TRBJ2-5, with 10 bases that match TRBD1. The CDR3 runs 16 residues. The ends lost 1 base at V and 6 bases at J; junction bases unmatched: 8. The germline V gene has CDR1 LGHDT and CDR2 YNNKEL (reference sequence). In nucleotides, the CDR3 is TGTGCCAGCAGCCAAGGTAGACAGGGGGCGGGAAAGACCCAGTACTTC. It specifies CASSQGRQGAGKTQYF.

The gene calls are TRBV4-1 and TRBJ2-7; 9 positions match TRBD2. This CDR3 comprises 15 residues. Germline V lookup: CDR1 MGHRA, CDR2 YSYEKL. The J segment lost 2 bases and the V segment lost 3 bases, leaving 5 bases of the junction unmatched. CDR3 loop: CASSHALAGAYEQYF. CDR3 nucleotides: TGCGCCAGCAGCCACGCGTTAGCGGGGGCCTACGAGCAGTACTTC.

V and J are TRBV12-3 or TRBV12-4 and TRBJ2-3; D is unclear. This CDR3 region has 13 residues. V gave up 3 bases and J gave up 9 bases, with 13 bases separating them. In DNA, the CDR3 is TGTGCCAGCAGTTTTCCCGGCGGAAACACGCAGTATTTT. Amino acids: CASSFPGGNTQYF.

V is TRBV9 and J is TRBJ1-1, with no clear D. V was trimmed by 0 bases and J by 5 bases, leaving 11 bases between them. CDR1 is SGDLS and CDR2 is YYNGEE in the germline V gene. The length of the CDR3 is 14 residues. In DNA form, the CDR3 reads TGTGCCAGCAGCGTAGCGGGAGGGAGAACTGAAGCTTTCTTT. Amino acid sequence: CASSVAGGRTEAFF. The whole variable domain, remainder taken from reference TRBV9 and TRBJ1-1, is DSGVTQTPKHLITATGQRVTLRCSPRSGDLSVYWYQQSLDQGLQFLIQYYNGEERAKGNILERFSAQQFPDLHSELNLSSLELGDSALYFCASSVAGGRTEAFFGQGTRLTVV.

The chain uses TRBV27 and TRBJ2-5, with 8 bases aligning to TRBD2. The CDR3 consists of 13 residues. Trimming removed 1 base from V and 5 bases from J; junction bases left unmatched: 0. Germline-derived CDR1 and CDR2 are MNHEY and SMNVEV (reference sequence). The CDR3 region is CASSLWTSETQYF. CDR3 coding DNA: TGTGCCAGCAGTTTATGGACTAGCGAGACCCAGTACTTC.

The chain links TRBV5-4 to TRBJ2-5; possible D gene TRBD2, 5 bases. The CDR3 sequence is 14 residues long. CDR1 and CDR2 (germline): SGHNT, YYREEE (reference sequence). The V gene lost 1 base and the J gene lost 5 bases, with 12 bases spanning the gap. Here the CDR3 reads CASSLSGGDETQYF. Written as DNA, the CDR3 is TGTGCCAGCAGCTTGAGCGGAGGCGATGAGACCCAGTACTTC. Variable domain in full (rest from reference TRBV5-4 and TRBJ2-5): ETGVTQSPTHLIKTRGQQVTLRCSSQSGHNTVSWYQQALGQGPQFIFQYYREEENGRGNFPPRFSGLQFPNYSSELNVNALELDDSALYLCASSLSGGDETQYFGPGTRLLVL.

In its sample, this clone was seen once. The chain couples TRBV12-5 to TRBJ2-3, with 10 bases fitting TRBD2. CDR1 and CDR2 from the germline V gene are LGHNT and FRNRAP. Losses at the gene ends were 10 bases for V and 1 base for J; bases not matched to a gene: 5. CDR3 length equals 14 residues. This chain's CDR3 is CATSGTSGTDTQYF. CDR3 DNA: TGTGCTACCTCCGGGACTAGCGGCACAGATACGCAGTATTTT.

The rearrangement uses TRBV7-2 and TRBJ2-7; 8 bases match TRBD2. In germline, CDR1 is SGHTA, CDR2 FQGNSA. This CDR3 has 17 amino acids. V was clipped by 2 bases and J by 0 bases; unmatched bases: 9. CDR3 residues: CASSLSTSETSSYEQYF. The CDR3 DNA follows: TGTGCCAGCAGCTTATCGACTAGCGAAACGAGCTCCTACGAGCAGTACTTC.